This T cell receptor (beta chain) came from a study of identifying expanded T cells in peripheral blood. CDR3 length: 16 amino acids. Trimming pared 3 bases from V and 4 bases from J, leaving 16 bases between. CDR1 and CDR2 from the germline V gene are SGDLS and YYNGEE. No infections or other immune events were documented during collection. This table comes from immunoSEQ multiplex PCR, and its TCRdb copy is limited to in-frame clones, with some not included. The data hold some 96,000 clones, with 80% to 90% observed a single time. This sequence was found in a person between 18 and 75 years old in good health. The sequencing input was blood. J is TRBJ1-4 and V is TRBV9, with no clear D. The CDR3 is CASSAAGRTNNEKLFF. CDR3 coding DNA: TGTGCCAGCAGCGCGGCGGGCAGGACGAATAATGAAAAACTGTTTTTT. The full variable domain, its missing parts supplied by reference TRBV9 and TRBJ1-4, is DSGVTQTPKHLITATGQRVTLRCSPRSGDLSVYWYQQSLDQGLQFLIQYYNGEERAKGNILERFSAQQFPDLHSELNLSSLELGDSALYFCASSAAGRTNNEKLFFGSGTQLSVL.